This T cell receptor (beta chain) was sequenced for a study of blood T cell repertoires in COVID-19. The overall study: COVID-19 samples collected from the United States, Italy and Spain covered acute and convalescent phases. Sample material is recorded as cDNA or gDNA derived from T cells, B-cell-depleted T cells, or PBMCs.

The protocol was immunoSEQ multiplex PCR, while the TCRdb copy is restricted to in-frame clones and leaves out a portion. The repertoire holds about 140,000 clones, with around three quarters as singletons. The V gene end was trimmed by 1 base and the J gene end by 6 bases; junction bases not matched to a gene: 7. This CDR3 is 15 amino acids long. The germline gives CDR1 LGHNT, CDR2 FRNRAP. Sequences were obtained from peripheral blood. The chain links TRBV12-5 to TRBJ2-3; 7 nucleotides line up with TRBD2. The receptor was derived from a man aged 55 to 70 with acute or convalescent COVID-19. In DNA form, the CDR3 reads TGTGCTAGTGGTTTGGGCCTAGCGGCCTCCGATACGCAGTATTTT. Protein sequence: CASGLGLAASDTQYF.